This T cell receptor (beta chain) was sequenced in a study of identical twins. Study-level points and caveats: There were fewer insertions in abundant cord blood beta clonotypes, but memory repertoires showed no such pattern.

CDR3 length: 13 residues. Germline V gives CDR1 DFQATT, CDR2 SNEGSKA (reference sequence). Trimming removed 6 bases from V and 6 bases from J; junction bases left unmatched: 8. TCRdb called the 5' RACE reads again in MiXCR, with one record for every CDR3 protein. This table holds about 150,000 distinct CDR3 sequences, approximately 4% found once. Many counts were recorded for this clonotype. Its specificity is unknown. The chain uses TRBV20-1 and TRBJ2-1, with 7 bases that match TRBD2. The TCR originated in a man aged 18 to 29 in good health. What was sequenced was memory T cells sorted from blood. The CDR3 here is CSATRLASNEQFF. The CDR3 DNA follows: TGCAGTGCAACGAGACTAGCTTCCAATGAGCAGTTCTTC.